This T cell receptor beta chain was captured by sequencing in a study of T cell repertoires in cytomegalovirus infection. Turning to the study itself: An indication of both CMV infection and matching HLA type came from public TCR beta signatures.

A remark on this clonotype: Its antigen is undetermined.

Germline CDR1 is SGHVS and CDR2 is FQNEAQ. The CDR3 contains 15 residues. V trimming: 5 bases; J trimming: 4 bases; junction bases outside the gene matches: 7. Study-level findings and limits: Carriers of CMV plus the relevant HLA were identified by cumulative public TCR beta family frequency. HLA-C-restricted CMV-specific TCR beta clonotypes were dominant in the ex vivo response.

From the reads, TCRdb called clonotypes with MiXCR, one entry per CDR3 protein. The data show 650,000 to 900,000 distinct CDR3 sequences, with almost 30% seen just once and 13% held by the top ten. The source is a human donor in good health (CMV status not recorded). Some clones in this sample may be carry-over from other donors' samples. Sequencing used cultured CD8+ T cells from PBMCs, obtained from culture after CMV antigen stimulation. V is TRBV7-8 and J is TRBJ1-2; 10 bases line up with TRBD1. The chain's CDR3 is CASSIRQGASYGYTF. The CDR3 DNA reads TGTGCCAGCAGCATAAGACAGGGGGCGAGCTATGGCTACACCTTC.